This is a list of T cell receptor beta chains from one sample in a study of blood T cell repertoires in COVID-19. Clones were sequenced by immunoSEQ multiplex PCR, and TCRdb holds only the in-frame ones, with some missing. Counted here are tens of thousands of clones, 84% occurring once; the ten biggest clones make up 15%. Sequenced input: peripheral blood. These receptors came from an older man with active COVID-19. Each CDR3 is given with its conserved first and last residue. The order of the fields is D gene, J gene, V gene, clone size, CDR3 DNA, CDR3 protein. D genes are given only for firm matches. Clone size appears in some rows only: once, few, many, or a class for an expanded clone.

TRBD1,TRBJ2-7,TRBV30,.,TGTGCCTGGAACGGTAAGGGGGCGCGGTTCTCCTACGAGCAGTACTTC,CAWNGKGARFSYEQYF
TRBD2,TRBJ2-7,TRBV5-4,.,TGTGCCAGCAGTCAGGGACTAGCGGGGGGGATCTCCTACGAGCAGTACTTC,CASSQGLAGGISYEQYF
.,TRBJ1-3,TRBV7-6,.,TGTGCCAGCAGCTTGGGGCAGGCTCGAGGAAACACCATATATTTT,CASSLGQARGNTIYF
.,TRBJ2-1,TRBV5-4,.,TGTGCCAGCAGCGCCGGACAGAACAATGAGCAGTTCTTC,CASSAGQNNEQFF
.,TRBJ2-2,TRBV7-2,.,TGTGCCAGCAGCTTAGGGGGCAGGGCGAACACCGGGGAGCTGTTTTTT,CASSLGGRANTGELFF
.,TRBJ1-5,TRBV30,.,TGTGCCTGGAGTGCCCAGGCCTATAGCAATCAGCCCCAGCATTTT,CAWSAQAYSNQPQHF
.,TRBJ2-3,TRBV7-6,.,TGTGCCAGCAGCTATAACCTACTTGCAGATACGCAGTATTTT,CASSYNLLADTQYF
.,TRBJ1-6,TRBV6-5,.,TGTGCCAGCAGTTACTCAGGGCAGGGGAACTCACCCCTCCACTTT,CASSYSGQGNSPLHF
.,TRBJ2-5,TRBV5-4,.,TGTGCCAGCAGCCCGAACAGGGAGACCCAGTACTTC,CASSPNRETQYF
TRBD1,TRBJ1-5,TRBV6-2/TRBV6-3,.,TGTGCCAGCAGTTACTCTTCGACAGGGGTAGGAAATCAGCCCCAGCATTTT,CASSYSSTGVGNQPQHF
TRBD2,TRBJ2-3,TRBV27,.,TGTGCCAGCAGCCTACTAGCGTCGGGAACAGATACGCAGTATTTT,CASSLLASGTDTQYF
TRBD1,TRBJ1-2,TRBV25-1,.,TGTGCCAGCAGGAAGGCAGGGGGCGAGGCTACGAGCTACACCTTC,CASRKAGGEATSYTF
.,TRBJ2-5,TRBV6-4,.,TGTGCCAGCAGCCCAGGGGAAGGGGAGACCCAGTACTTC,CASSPGEGETQYF
.,TRBJ1-6,TRBV3-1/TRBV3-2,.,TGTGCCAGCAGCATGACAGCGAGCTCCTATAATTCACCCCTCCACTTT,CASSMTASSYNSPLHF
TRBD2,TRBJ2-7,TRBV5-1,.,TGCGCCATCGAGCCGGGACTAGGGAGCTACGAGCAGTACTTC,CAIEPGLGSYEQYF
TRBD1,TRBJ1-1,TRBV30,.,TGTGCCTTGGACAGGGCCTCCCGGGAGGCTTTCTTT,CALDRASREAFF
.,TRBJ2-3,TRBV11-1,.,TGTGCCAGCACCGAAAGACAGTCCAGCGATACGCAGTATTTT,CASTERQSSDTQYF
.,TRBJ2-7,TRBV11-2,.,TGTGCCAGCAGCTTAGGGCTCAGGGAGCAGTACTTC,CASSLGLREQYF
TRBD1,TRBJ2-2,TRBV9,.,TGTGCCAGCAGCGAGACAGGGAGCACCGGGGAGCTGTTTTTT,CASSETGSTGELFF
.,TRBJ1-2,TRBV24-1,.,TGTGCCACCAGTGATGGCTCCGGGTCTCAGCCTGGCTACACCTTC,CATSDGSGSQPGYTF
.,TRBJ1-1,TRBV4-2,.,TGTGCCAGCAGCCAAGGGTACATGGCTGAAGCTTTCTTT,CASSQGYMAEAFF
.,TRBJ1-1,TRBV7-2,.,TGTGCCAGCAGCTTAGGGGGCAGTTCGAACACTGAAGCTTTCTTT,CASSLGGSSNTEAFF
TRBD1,TRBJ1-2,TRBV30,.,TGTGCCCTACAGGGGGTAGAGTATGGCTACACCTTC,CALQGVEYGYTF
.,TRBJ1-6,TRBV7-3,.,TGTGCCAGCAGCCGCACCGGGCAGGGATCGTCCTATAATTCACCCCTCCACTTT,CASSRTGQGSSYNSPLHF
.,TRBJ2-1,TRBV6-5,.,TGTGCCAGCAGTCCCGGGGGGCCCAGCAATGAGCAGTTCTTC,CASSPGGPSNEQFF
TRBD1,TRBJ1-6,TRBV30,.,TGTGCCTGGACTGCTAAGGGGGACAGGGGCCTCCGTGGAAATTCACCCCTCCACTTT,CAWTAKGDRGLRGNSPLHF
TRBD1,TRBJ1-5,TRBV30,once,TGTGCCTGGAGCACACCCCTTGGGACAGGGAATCAGCCCCAGCATTTT,CAWSTPLGTGNQPQHF
TRBD2,TRBJ2-5,TRBV7-2,few,TGTGCCAGCAGCGGGGGACTAGCGGGGGGATTAGAGACCCAGTACTTC,CASSGGLAGGLETQYF
.,TRBJ2-2,TRBV2,.,TGTGCCAGCAATGCGGAAGCCACCGGGGAGCTGTTTTTT,CASNAEATGELFF
.,TRBJ1-3,TRBV7-6,.,TGTGCCAGCAGCTTAGAGGCTGGGGGCTTTGGAAACACCATATATTTT,CASSLEAGGFGNTIYF
TRBD2,TRBJ2-1,TRBV3-1/TRBV3-2,few,TGTGCCAGCAGCCCGGCTAGCGGGGGGACCAATGAGCAGTTCTTC,CASSPASGGTNEQFF
TRBD1,TRBJ2-7,TRBV11-3,.,TGTGCCAGCAGCTTAGTATCGGGACAGGGTATCTACGAGCAGTACTTC,CASSLVSGQGIYEQYF
.,TRBJ1-1,TRBV11-2,.,TGTGCCAGCAGCTTAAATGCGGGGGGCACTGAAGCTTTCTTT,CASSLNAGGTEAFF
TRBD2,TRBJ2-1,TRBV2,few,TGTGCCAGCAGAGGGACTAGCGGGGGGGTCAATGAGCAGTTCTTC,CASRGTSGGVNEQFF
.,TRBJ2-7,TRBV5-5,.,TGTGCCAGCAGCTTGGTTCAGGGATACGAGCAGTACTTC,CASSLVQGYEQYF
.,TRBJ2-6,TRBV29-1,.,TGCAGCGTTGGGGCCCCCCTCTCTGGGGCCAACGTCCTGACTTTC,CSVGAPLSGANVLTF
TRBD1,TRBJ1-2,TRBV5-4,.,TGTGCCAGCAGCGGGGGGGGACAGGGGACCTATGGCTACACCTTC,CASSGGGQGTYGYTF
.,TRBJ2-3,TRBV19,once,TGTGCCAGTAGTCCTCAGACAGATACGCAGTATTTT,CASSPQTDTQYF
.,TRBJ1-1,TRBV14,.,TGTGCCAGCAGCCAAGAGGTCGGGTGGCAAGAAACTGAAGCTTTCTTT,CASSQEVGWQETEAFF
TRBD2,TRBJ2-7,TRBV11-3,.,TGTGCCAGCAGCTCCGGGACTAGCGGGGGCTTTTGGGGGAACGAGCAGTACTTC,CASSSGTSGGFWGNEQYF
.,TRBJ2-3,TRBV1,.,TGCACCAGCAGCCAAGCCCCCGGACCCACGAGGGTCGCAGATACGCAGTATTTT,CTSSQAPGPTRVADTQYF
TRBD2,TRBJ2-3,TRBV5-4,.,TGTGCCAGCAGCTTGATGGGGACTACAACCACAGATACGCAGTATTTT,CASSLMGTTTTDTQYF
.,TRBJ1-1,TRBV19,once,TGTGCCAGTAGACGGGGGATCAGGGACGCTGAAGCTTTCTTT,CASRRGIRDAEAFF
TRBD1,TRBJ1-6,TRBV25-1,once,TGTGCCAGCAGCCCGACAGGGAGGAATTCACCCCTCCACTTT,CASSPTGRNSPLHF
TRBD1,TRBJ1-2,TRBV27,.,TGTGCCAGCAGTTTTGTGACAGGGGCTTCCTATGGCTACACCTTC,CASSFVTGASYGYTF
.,TRBJ2-1,TRBV4-3,.,TGCGCCAGCAGCCAAGGCGCCTATTGGGCGAATGAGCAGTTCTTC,CASSQGAYWANEQFF
TRBD1,TRBJ1-2,TRBV6-5,once,TGTGCCAGCAGCGATGGGGGACAGGGCAGTCGCTACACCTTC,CASSDGGQGSRYTF
.,TRBJ1-1,TRBV9,.,TGTGCCAGCAGCCCTAGTTCCGGGGGGACCGACACTGAAGCTTTCTTT,CASSPSSGGTDTEAFF
.,TRBJ2-3,TRBV30,few,TGTGCCTGGAGCTCACAGGGGAGGAATACGCAGTATTTT,CAWSSQGRNTQYF
.,TRBJ2-3,TRBV5-1,.,TGCGCCAGCAGCTTGGAATCGGGTACCACAGATACGCAGTATTTT,CASSLESGTTDTQYF
TRBD1,TRBJ1-5,TRBV29-1,.,TGCAGCGTGGGGACAGGGGCCGATCAGCCCCAGCATTTT,CSVGTGADQPQHF
.,TRBJ2-7,TRBV6-4,.,TGTGCCAGCAGTGAGGTCGTGGTAGGACAGTACGAGCAGTACTTC,CASSEVVVGQYEQYF
TRBD2,TRBJ2-3,TRBV28,.,TGTGCCAGCAGTGGGACTAGCCCTAGCACAGATACGCAGTATTTT,CASSGTSPSTDTQYF